The rows below give T cell receptor beta chains drawn from one sample of a study of T cell changes during pregnancy in multiple sclerosis. The method was immunoSEQ multiplex PCR; TCRdb's version includes in-frame clones alone and lacks a portion of them. The sample holds around 12,000 clones; approximately 86% are singletons and the top ten take over 12%. The source was CD8+ T cells from peripheral blood mononuclear cells, collected in the second trimester of pregnancy. The receptors stem from a female donor in good health, enrolled as a control in a pregnancy study. CDR3s include the opening cysteine and the closing phenylalanine or tryptophan. Each record gives: D gene, clone size, J gene, V gene, CDR3 DNA, CDR3 protein. D genes are given only for firm matches. Clone size, where shown, is once, few, many, or a class for clones that have expanded.

d_gene: TRBD1
abundance: .
j_gene: TRBJ2-7
v_gene: TRBV15
CDR3nt: TGTGCCACCGCGTGGGGACAGGGGGCCTACGAGCAGTACTTC
CDR3aa: CATAWGQGAYEQYF

d_gene: .
abundance: .
j_gene: TRBJ2-3
v_gene: TRBV7-2
CDR3nt: TGTGCCAGCAGCTTAGGGACAACAAGCACAGATACGCAGTATTTT
CDR3aa: CASSLGTTSTDTQYF

d_gene: .
abundance: .
j_gene: TRBJ2-1
v_gene: TRBV4-3
CDR3nt: TGCGCCAGCAGCCAAGATATAGCGGCAAGCTCCTACAATGAGCAGTTCTTC
CDR3aa: CASSQDIAASSYNEQFF

d_gene: .
abundance: .
j_gene: TRBJ1-1
v_gene: TRBV19
CDR3nt: TGTGCCAGTAGTATAGGCGGGGGTTGGACTGAAGCTTTCTTT
CDR3aa: CASSIGGGWTEAFF

d_gene: TRBD1
abundance: once
j_gene: TRBJ1-3
v_gene: TRBV5-4
CDR3nt: TGTGCCAGCAGCTCGCCGGGACAGCAAAAAAGCTCTGGAAACACCATATATTTT
CDR3aa: CASSSPGQQKSSGNTIYF

d_gene: .
abundance: .
j_gene: TRBJ1-2
v_gene: TRBV27
CDR3nt: TGTGCCAGCAGGGACAGTTATGCTATGGACTACACCTTC
CDR3aa: CASRDSYAMDYTF

d_gene: .
abundance: once
j_gene: TRBJ2-2
v_gene: TRBV14
CDR3nt: TGTGCCAGCAGTAGCTTGGGGCACTACACCGGGGAGCTGTTTTTT
CDR3aa: CASSSLGHYTGELFF

d_gene: .
abundance: .
j_gene: TRBJ1-1
v_gene: TRBV27
CDR3nt: TGTGCCAGCAGTTTATCGAGGAACACTGAAGCTTTCTTT
CDR3aa: CASSLSRNTEAFF

d_gene: TRBD1
abundance: .
j_gene: TRBJ2-2
v_gene: TRBV5-6
CDR3nt: TGTGCCAGCAGCCCGGAGGGGACAGGGAGCACCGGGGAGCTGTTTTTT
CDR3aa: CASSPEGTGSTGELFF

d_gene: TRBD2
abundance: .
j_gene: TRBJ2-3
v_gene: TRBV11-1
CDR3nt: TGTGCCAGCAGCGAGGGACTAACAGATACGCAGTATTTT
CDR3aa: CASSEGLTDTQYF

d_gene: TRBD2
abundance: .
j_gene: TRBJ2-7
v_gene: TRBV30
CDR3nt: TGTGCCTGTTCTGAGCGGGGGTACTACGAGCAGTACTTC
CDR3aa: CACSERGYYEQYF

d_gene: .
abundance: .
j_gene: TRBJ1-2
v_gene: TRBV6-5
CDR3nt: TGTGCCAGCAGTTACTCTCCAGGGAACTATGGCTACACCTTC
CDR3aa: CASSYSPGNYGYTF

d_gene: .
abundance: .
j_gene: TRBJ2-7
v_gene: TRBV14
CDR3nt: TGTGCCAGCAGCCAAGTCTGGGGCCCCAGCACCCACGAGCAGTACTTC
CDR3aa: CASSQVWGPSTHEQYF

d_gene: TRBD1
abundance: .
j_gene: TRBJ2-1
v_gene: TRBV2
CDR3nt: TGTGCCAGCAGAGTTAACAGGGGGATAGGGAATGAGCAGTTCTTC
CDR3aa: CASRVNRGIGNEQFF

d_gene: TRBD1
abundance: once
j_gene: TRBJ1-2
v_gene: TRBV27
CDR3nt: TGTGCCAGCAGTTTAAGCCCCGGGACAGCCCATGGCTACACCTTC
CDR3aa: CASSLSPGTAHGYTF

d_gene: .
abundance: .
j_gene: TRBJ2-2
v_gene: TRBV19
CDR3nt: TGTGCCACCTGGGACACCTTCTTCACCGGGGAGCTGTTTTTT
CDR3aa: CATWDTFFTGELFF

d_gene: .
abundance: few
j_gene: TRBJ2-1
v_gene: TRBV7-9
CDR3nt: TGTGCCAGCATCGGGGAATCCTACAATGAGCAGTTCTTC
CDR3aa: CASIGESYNEQFF

d_gene: .
abundance: .
j_gene: TRBJ1-1
v_gene: TRBV27
CDR3nt: TGTGCCAGCAGTACCGGACAGAGAGAAGCTTTCTTT
CDR3aa: CASSTGQREAFF

d_gene: .
abundance: .
j_gene: TRBJ2-5
v_gene: TRBV19
CDR3nt: TGTGCCGCAGCAGAGGGGGAAGGGGATGCGGAGACCCAGTACTTC
CDR3aa: CAAAEGEGDAETQYF

d_gene: TRBD2
abundance: .
j_gene: TRBJ2-1
v_gene: TRBV6-5
CDR3nt: TGTGCCAGCAGTTACCGACTAGCGGGTAAAAATGAGCAGTTCTTC
CDR3aa: CASSYRLAGKNEQFF

d_gene: .
abundance: .
j_gene: TRBJ2-1
v_gene: TRBV7-7
CDR3nt: TGTGCCAGCAGCCCCATGTTCCCAGGGGACTACAATGAGCAGTTCTTC
CDR3aa: CASSPMFPGDYNEQFF

d_gene: TRBD2
abundance: .
j_gene: TRBJ2-3
v_gene: TRBV7-2
CDR3nt: TGTGCCAGCCGACGTGGACTAGCTGACACAGATACGCAGTATTTT
CDR3aa: CASRRGLADTDTQYF

d_gene: TRBD1
abundance: few
j_gene: TRBJ1-1
v_gene: TRBV13
CDR3nt: TGTGCCAGCAGCAGTACAGGGGGGATGAACACTGAAGCTTTCTTT
CDR3aa: CASSSTGGMNTEAFF

d_gene: .
abundance: .
j_gene: TRBJ1-2
v_gene: TRBV2
CDR3nt: TGTGCCAGCAGTGAAGACAGGGACCCCTATGGCTACACCTTC
CDR3aa: CASSEDRDPYGYTF